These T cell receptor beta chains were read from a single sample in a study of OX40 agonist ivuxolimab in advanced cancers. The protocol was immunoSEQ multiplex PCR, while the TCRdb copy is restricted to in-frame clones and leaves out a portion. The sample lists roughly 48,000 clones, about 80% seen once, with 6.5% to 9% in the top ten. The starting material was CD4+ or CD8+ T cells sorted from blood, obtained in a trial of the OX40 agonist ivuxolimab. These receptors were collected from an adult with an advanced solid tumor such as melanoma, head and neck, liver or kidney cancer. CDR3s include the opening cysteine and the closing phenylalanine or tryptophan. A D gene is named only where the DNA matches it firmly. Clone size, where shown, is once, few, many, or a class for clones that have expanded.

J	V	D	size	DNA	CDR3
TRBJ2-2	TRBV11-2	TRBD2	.	TGTGCCAGCAGCTTGGGATTCGGGCTAGCGGGGACCGGGGAGCTGTTTTTT	CASSLGFGLAGTGELFF
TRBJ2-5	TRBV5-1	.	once	TGCGCCAGCGATAAGGGCCAGCGTCAAGAGACCCAGTACTTC	CASDKGQRQETQYF
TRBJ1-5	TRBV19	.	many	TGTGCCAGTGGTCCGGGGGACAGCAATCAGCCCCAGCATTTT	CASGPGDSNQPQHF
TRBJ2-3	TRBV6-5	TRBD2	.	TGTGCCAGCAGGACCACCGGGGGGGGCACAGATACGCAGTATTTT	CASRTTGGGTDTQYF
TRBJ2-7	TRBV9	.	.	TGTGCCAGCAGCGCGGGAGGGGGCTTCTCCTACGAGCAGTACTTC	CASSAGGGFSYEQYF
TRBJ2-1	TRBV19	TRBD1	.	TGTGCCAGTAGAGAGACAGGGTTTAGCTCCTACAATGAGCAGTTCTTC	CASRETGFSSYNEQFF
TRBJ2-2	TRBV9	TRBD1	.	TGTGCCAGCAGCGGTATCACCGGGACAGGGCCCACCGGGGAGCTGTTTTTT	CASSGITGTGPTGELFF
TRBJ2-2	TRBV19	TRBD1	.	TGTGCCAGTAGGGGACAGGGAACCGGGGAGCTGTTTTTT	CASRGQGTGELFF
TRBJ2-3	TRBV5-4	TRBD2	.	TGTGCCAGCAGCTCTGGGACTAGCGGGAGGATCGGCACAGATACGCAGTATTTT	CASSSGTSGRIGTDTQYF
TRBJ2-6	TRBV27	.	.	TGTGCCAGCAGGAGGGACACGAGGGCCAACGTCCTGACTTTC	CASRRDTRANVLTF
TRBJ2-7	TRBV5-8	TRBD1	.	TGTGCCAGCAGCCGGGACAGGGGGTCCTACGAGCAGTACTTC	CASSRDRGSYEQYF
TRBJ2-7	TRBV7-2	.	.	TGTGCCAGCAGCTTAGCAGGGGACCAATCCTACGAGCAGTACTTC	CASSLAGDQSYEQYF
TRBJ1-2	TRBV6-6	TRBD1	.	TGTGCCAGCAGTTACGCAGGGGGCGACTATGGCTACACCTTC	CASSYAGGDYGYTF
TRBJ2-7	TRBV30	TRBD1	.	TGTGCCTCGGGACAGACTGGCACGCAGTACTTC	CASGQTGTQYF
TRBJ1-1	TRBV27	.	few	TGTGCCAGCAGTTTTAGGCCAGGGGTCGAGGCTGAAGCTTTCTTT	CASSFRPGVEAEAFF
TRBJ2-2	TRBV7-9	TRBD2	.	TGTGCCAGCAGCTTAGACGCGGCTAGCGGGAGGGCCGTCACCGGGGAGCTGTTTTTT	CASSLDAASGRAVTGELFF
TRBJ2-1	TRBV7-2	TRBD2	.	TGTGCCAGCAGCTTAGCCCGAGCGGGAGGGCCTTTGGATGAGCAGTTCTTC	CASSLARAGGPLDEQFF
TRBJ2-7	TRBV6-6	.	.	TGTGCCAGCAGCTCCTCCCCTGGCTACGAGCAGTACTTC	CASSSSPGYEQYF
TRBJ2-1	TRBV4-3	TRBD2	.	TGCGCCAGCAGCTGGGCCGGGGGGGGTGTGAAGTTCTTC	CASSWAGGGVKFF
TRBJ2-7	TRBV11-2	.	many	TGTGCCAGCAGCTTAGGGGCCTACGAGCAGTACTTC	CASSLGAYEQYF
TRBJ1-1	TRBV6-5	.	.	TGTGCCACCCTCGGTCGGGGTAGAACTGAAGCTTTCTTT	CATLGRGRTEAFF
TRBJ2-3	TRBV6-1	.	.	TGTGCCAGCAGTGAAGTTCCGGGACTCCACACAGATACGCAGTATTTT	CASSEVPGLHTDTQYF
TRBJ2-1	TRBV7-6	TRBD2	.	TGTGCCAGCAGCTTAGGTCGACGAGCGGGAGGGCTGTCGTTCAATGAGCAGTTCTTC	CASSLGRRAGGLSFNEQFF
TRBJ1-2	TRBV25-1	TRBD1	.	TGTGCCAGCAATCCGGGACAGCAAAACTATGGCTACACCTTC	CASNPGQQNYGYTF
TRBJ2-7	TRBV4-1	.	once	TGCGCCAGCAGCCAAGACGGCAGAGCTTACGAGCAGTACTTC	CASSQDGRAYEQYF
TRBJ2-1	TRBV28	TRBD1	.	TGTGCCAGCAGTTTCCTCGACAGGGGGCTCAAGTCCTACAATGAGCAGTTCTTC	CASSFLDRGLKSYNEQFF
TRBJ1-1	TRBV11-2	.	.	TGTGCCAGCAGCGGCGGGGGGGCGCGGACTGAAGCTTTCTTT	CASSGGGARTEAFF